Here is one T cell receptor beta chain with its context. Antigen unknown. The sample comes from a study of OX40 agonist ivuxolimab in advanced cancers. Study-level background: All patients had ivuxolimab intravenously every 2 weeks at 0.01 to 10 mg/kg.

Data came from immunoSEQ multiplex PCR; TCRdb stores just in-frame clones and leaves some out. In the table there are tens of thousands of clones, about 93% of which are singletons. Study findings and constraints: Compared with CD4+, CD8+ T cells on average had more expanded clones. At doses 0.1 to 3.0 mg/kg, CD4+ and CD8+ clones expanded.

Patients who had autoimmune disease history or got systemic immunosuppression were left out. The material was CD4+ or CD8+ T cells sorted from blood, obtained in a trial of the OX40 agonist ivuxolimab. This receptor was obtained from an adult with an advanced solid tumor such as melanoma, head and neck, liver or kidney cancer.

The DNA for the CDR3 is TGTGCCAGCAGTTTCGGGACAGATCTGGCTGGCTACACCTTC. Its protein is CASSFGTDLAGYTF. The chain couples TRBV6-5 to TRBJ1-2; 7 bases map to TRBD1. The CDR3 has 14 amino acids. In germline, CDR1 is MNHEY, CDR2 SVGAGI. Unmatched junction bases numbered 9, after V lost 4 bases and J lost 7 bases.